Shown below are 4 T cell receptor beta chains from a single sample sequenced in a study of T cell repertoires in cytomegalovirus infection. TCRdb recomputed calls from the reads with MiXCR, one row per CDR3 protein. Here the sample spans around 230,000 distinct CDR3 sequences, under 8.5% being singletons. The specimen sequenced was PBMCs. The receptor source for this set is a human donor in good health (CMV status not recorded). Some clones in this sample may be carry-over from other donors' samples.

In this sample, this clonotype turned up many times. The rearrangement links TRBV7-8 to TRBJ2-3, with unresolved D. CDR3 size: 14 residues. The germline V gene has CDR1 SGHVS and CDR2 FQNEAQ. The V end was cut by 1 base, the J end by 0 bases, with 5 bases between. CDR3 nucleotide sequence: TGTGCCAGCAGCTTAGATTCAAGCACAGATACGCAGTATTTT. It is translated as CASSLDSSTDTQYF. The full variable domain, rest sourced from reference TRBV7-8 and TRBJ2-3, is GAGVSQSPRYKVAKRGQDVALRCDPISGHVSLFWYQQALGQGPEFLTYFQNEAQLDKSGLPSDRFFAERPEGSVSTLKIQRTQQEDSAVYLCASSLDSSTDTQYFGPGTRLTVL.

This clonotype occurred many times. V is TRBV12-3 or TRBV12-4 and J is TRBJ2-2; D not certain. CDR3 size: 15 residues. Trimming left V 1 base short and J 2 bases short, with 8 bases between. The CDR3 is CASSLDTSNTGELFF. CDR3 DNA: TGTGCCAGCAGTTTAGACACCAGCAACACCGGGGAGCTGTTTTTT.

V is TRBV5-1 and J is TRBJ2-7; 9 positions match TRBD1. Germline trimming cut 3 bases from V and 1 base from J; bases unmatched to any gene: 11. Germline V gene sequence: CDR1 SGHRS, CDR2 YFSETQ. The CDR3 extends over 17 amino acids. Here the CDR3 DNA reads TGCGCCAGCAGCTACGAATACACTGGACAGGGGTCCTACGAGCAGTACTTC. It yields the protein CASSYEYTGQGSYEQYF.

Ten or more counts support this clonotype. J is TRBJ2-3 and V is TRBV7-2; D gene uncertain. The CDR3 has 13 amino acids. Germline assignment: CDR1 SGHTA and CDR2 FQGNSA. V lost 5 bases, J lost 8 bases, and 14 bases lay in between. CDR3 in amino acids: CASSPAQDGTQYF. CDR3 in DNA: TGTGCCAGCAGCCCCGCCCAGGACGGTACGCAGTATTTT.